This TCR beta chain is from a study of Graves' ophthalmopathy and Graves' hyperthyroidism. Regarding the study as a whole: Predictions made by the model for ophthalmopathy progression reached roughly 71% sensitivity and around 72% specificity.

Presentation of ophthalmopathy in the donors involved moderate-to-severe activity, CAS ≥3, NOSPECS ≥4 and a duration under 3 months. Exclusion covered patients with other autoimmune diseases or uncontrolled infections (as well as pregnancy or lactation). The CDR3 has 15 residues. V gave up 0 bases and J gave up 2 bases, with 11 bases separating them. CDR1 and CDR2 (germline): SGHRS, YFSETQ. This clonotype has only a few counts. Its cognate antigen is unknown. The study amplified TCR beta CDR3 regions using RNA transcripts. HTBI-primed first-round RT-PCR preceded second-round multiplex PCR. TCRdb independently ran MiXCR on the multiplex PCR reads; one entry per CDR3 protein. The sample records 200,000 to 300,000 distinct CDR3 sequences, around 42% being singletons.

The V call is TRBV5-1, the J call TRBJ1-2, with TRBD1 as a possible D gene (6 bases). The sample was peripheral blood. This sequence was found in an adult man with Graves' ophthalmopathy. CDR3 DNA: TGCGCCAGCAGCTTGGCCGTGGGGGCGAACTATGGCTACACCTTC. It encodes CASSLAVGANYGYTF.